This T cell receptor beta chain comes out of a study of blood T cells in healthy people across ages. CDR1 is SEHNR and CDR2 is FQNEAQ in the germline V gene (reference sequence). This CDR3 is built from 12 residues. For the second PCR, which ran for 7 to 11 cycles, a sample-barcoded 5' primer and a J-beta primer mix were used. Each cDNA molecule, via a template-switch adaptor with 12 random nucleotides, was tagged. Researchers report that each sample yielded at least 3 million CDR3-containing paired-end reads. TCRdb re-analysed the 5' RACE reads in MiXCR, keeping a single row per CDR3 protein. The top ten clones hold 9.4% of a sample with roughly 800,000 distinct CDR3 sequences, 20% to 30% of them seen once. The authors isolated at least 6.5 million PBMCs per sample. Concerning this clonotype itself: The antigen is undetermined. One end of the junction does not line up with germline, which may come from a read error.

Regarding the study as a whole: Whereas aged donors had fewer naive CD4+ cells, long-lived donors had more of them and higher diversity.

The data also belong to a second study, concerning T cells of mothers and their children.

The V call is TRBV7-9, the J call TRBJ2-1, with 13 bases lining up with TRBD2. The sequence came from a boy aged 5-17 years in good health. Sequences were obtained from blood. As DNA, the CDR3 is TGTGCCAGCAGCTCCTACGGGACTAGCGGGATCTTC. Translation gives CASSSYGTSGIF. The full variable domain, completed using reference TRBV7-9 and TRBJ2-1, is DTGVSQNPRHKITKRGQNVTFRCDPISEHNRLYWYRQTLGQGPEFLTYFQNEAQLEKSRLLSDRFSAERPKGSFSTLEIQRTEQGDSAMYLCASSSYGTSGIFGPGTRLTVL.